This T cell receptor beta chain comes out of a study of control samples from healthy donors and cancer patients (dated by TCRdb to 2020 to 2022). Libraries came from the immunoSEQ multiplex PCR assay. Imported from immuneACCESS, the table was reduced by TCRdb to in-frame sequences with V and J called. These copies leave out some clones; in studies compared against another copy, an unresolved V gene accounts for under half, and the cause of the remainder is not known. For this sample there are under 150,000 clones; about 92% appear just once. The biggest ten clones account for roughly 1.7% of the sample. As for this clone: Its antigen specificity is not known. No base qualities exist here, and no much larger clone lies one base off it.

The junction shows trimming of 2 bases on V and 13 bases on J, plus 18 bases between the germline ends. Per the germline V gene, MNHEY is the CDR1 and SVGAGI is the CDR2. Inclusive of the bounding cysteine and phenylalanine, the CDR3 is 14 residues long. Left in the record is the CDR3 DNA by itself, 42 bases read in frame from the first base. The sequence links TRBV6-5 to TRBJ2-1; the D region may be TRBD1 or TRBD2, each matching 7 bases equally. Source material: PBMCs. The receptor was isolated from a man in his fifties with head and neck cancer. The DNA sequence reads TGTGCCAGCAGTTACAGGGAGGGGGCTCCTCAACAGTTCTTC. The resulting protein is CASSYREGAPQQFF.